This T cell receptor (beta chain) was captured in a study of cytomegalovirus exposure and HLA in healthy donors. CDR1 and CDR2 (germline): MNHNY, SVGAGI (reference sequence). V lost 0 bases to trimming and J lost 3 bases, with 14 bases between them. The CDR3 is made up of 16 amino acids. PCR amplification relied on 60 Vbeta primers (plus 13 Jbeta primers). Repertoires were generated with immunoSEQ multiplex PCR, while TCRdb's copy carries only in-frame clones and drops some. The sample has 210,000 or so clones, roughly 76% seen once. This TCR derives from a woman in her twenties or thirties in good health and CMV-seropositive. The chain recombines TRBV6-6 with TRBJ2-5; possibly TRBD2 for D (6 bases). The sample taken for sequencing was PBMCs. The CDR3 sequence is CASSYSKGGGKETQYF. Written as DNA, the CDR3 is TGTGCCAGCAGTTACTCGAAAGGTGGCGGGAAAGAGACCCAGTACTTC.